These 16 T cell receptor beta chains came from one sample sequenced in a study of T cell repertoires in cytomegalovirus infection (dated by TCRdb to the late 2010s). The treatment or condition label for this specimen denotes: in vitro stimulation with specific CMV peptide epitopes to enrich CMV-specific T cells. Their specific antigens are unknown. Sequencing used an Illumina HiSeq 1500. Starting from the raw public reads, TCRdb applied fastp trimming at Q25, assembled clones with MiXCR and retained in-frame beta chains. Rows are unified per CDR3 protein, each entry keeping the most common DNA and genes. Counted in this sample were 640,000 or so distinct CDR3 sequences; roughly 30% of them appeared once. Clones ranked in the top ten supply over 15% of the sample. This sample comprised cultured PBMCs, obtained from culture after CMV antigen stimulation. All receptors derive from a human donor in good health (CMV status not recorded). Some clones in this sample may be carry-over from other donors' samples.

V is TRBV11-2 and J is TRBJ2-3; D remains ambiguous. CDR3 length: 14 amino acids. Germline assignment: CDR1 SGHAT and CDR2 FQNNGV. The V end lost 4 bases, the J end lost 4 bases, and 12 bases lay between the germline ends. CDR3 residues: CASSSPTGSDTQYF. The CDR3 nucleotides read TGTGCCAGCAGCTCCCCGACGGGTTCAGATACGCAGTATTTT.

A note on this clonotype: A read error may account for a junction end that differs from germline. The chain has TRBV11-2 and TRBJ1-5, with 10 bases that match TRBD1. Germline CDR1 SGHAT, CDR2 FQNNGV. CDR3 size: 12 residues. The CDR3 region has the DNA TGTGCCGGCAGCTCGGGGGGACAGGGGATGCATTTT. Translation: CAGSSGGQGMHF.

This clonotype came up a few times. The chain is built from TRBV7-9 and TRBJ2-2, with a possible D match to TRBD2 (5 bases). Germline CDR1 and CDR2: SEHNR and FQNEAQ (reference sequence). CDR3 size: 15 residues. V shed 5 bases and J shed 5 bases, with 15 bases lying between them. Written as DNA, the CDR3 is TGTGCCAGCAGCCCGACGGTACCGGGGACCGGGGAGCTGTTTTTT. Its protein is CASSPTVPGTGELFF.

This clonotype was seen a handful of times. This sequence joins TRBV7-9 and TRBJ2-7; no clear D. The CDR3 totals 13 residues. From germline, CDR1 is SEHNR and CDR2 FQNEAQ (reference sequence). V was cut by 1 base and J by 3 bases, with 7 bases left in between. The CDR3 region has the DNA TGTGCCAGCAGCTTAGACGGGTACTACGAGCAGTACTTC. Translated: CASSLDGYYEQYF.

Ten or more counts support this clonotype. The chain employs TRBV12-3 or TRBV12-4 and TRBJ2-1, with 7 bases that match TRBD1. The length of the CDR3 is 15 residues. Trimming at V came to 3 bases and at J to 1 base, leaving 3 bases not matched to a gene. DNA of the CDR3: TGTGCCAGCAGTTTTCGACAGGGATCCTACAATGAGCAGTTCTTC. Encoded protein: CASSFRQGSYNEQFF.

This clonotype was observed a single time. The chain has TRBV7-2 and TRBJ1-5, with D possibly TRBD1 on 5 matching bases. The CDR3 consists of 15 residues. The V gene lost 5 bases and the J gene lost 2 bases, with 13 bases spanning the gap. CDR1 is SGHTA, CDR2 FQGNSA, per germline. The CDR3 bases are TGTGCCAGCAGCACTCAGGGTCGTGGCAATCAGCCCCAGCATTTT. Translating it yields CASSTQGRGNQPQHF.

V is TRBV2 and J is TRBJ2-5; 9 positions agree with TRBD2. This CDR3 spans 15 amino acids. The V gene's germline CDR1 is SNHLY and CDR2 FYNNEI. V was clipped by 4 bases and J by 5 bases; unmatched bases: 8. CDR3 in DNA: TGTGCCAGCAGTGCCCCGGCGGGGGGGCGCGAGACCCAGTACTTC. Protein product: CASSAPAGGRETQYF.

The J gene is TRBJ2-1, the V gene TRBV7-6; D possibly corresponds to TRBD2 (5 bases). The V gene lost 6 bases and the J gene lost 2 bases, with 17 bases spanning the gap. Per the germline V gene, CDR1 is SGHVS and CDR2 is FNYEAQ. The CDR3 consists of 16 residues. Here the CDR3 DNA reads TGTGCCAGCAGGTCCTTATCCGGGAACCCCTACAATGAGCAGTTCTTC. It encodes CASRSLSGNPYNEQFF. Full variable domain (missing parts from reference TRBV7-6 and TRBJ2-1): GAGVSQSPRYKVTKRGQDVALRCDPISGHVSLYWYRQALGQGPEFLTYFNYEAQQDKSGLPNDRFSAERPEGSISTLTIQRTEQRDSAMYRCASRSLSGNPYNEQFFGPGTRLTVL.

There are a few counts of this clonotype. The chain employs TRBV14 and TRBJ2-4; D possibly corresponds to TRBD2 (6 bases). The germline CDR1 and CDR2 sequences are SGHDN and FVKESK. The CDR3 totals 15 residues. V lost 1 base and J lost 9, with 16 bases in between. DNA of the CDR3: TGTGCCAGCAGCCAAGGACACCCCTGGGGAGGCATTCAGTACTTC. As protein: CASSQGHPWGGIQYF.

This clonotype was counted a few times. The CDR3 is CASSWDRGGNEKLFF. In DNA, the CDR3 is TGTGCCAGCAGCTGGGACAGGGGAGGAAATGAAAAACTGTTTTTT. This chain links TRBV2 with TRBJ1-4; 10 bases fit TRBD1. The length of the CDR3 is 15 residues. V shed 6 bases and J 5 bases; nucleotides not matched to a gene: 6. Germline lookup yields CDR1 SNHLY and CDR2 FYNNEI.

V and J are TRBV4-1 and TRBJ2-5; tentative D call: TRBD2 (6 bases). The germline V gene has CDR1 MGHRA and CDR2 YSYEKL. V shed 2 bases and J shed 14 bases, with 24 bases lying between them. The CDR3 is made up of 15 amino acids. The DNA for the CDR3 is TGCGCCAGCAGCCAACCGGGAGCCGCCAAGACTAGAAACTACTTC. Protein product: CASSQPGAAKTRNYF.

CDR3 DNA: TGTGCCAGCAGCCCATGGAACGTCAGGGGTAATGAAAAACTGTTTTTT. Protein sequence: CASSPWNVRGNEKLFF. The J gene is TRBJ1-4, the V gene TRBV11-2, with D possibly being TRBD1 (6 bases). This CDR3 is built from 16 residues. Deletions cut 5 bases from V and 4 bases from J, with 17 bases between. CDR1 SGHAT and CDR2 FQNNGV come from the germline V gene.

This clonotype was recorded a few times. The CDR3 loop reads CATSDHTDTQYF. The DNA of the CDR3 is TGTGCCACCAGTGATCACACAGATACGCAGTATTTT. The V and J genes are TRBV24-1 and TRBJ2-3; D is ambiguous. Germline V gene data show CDR1 as KGHDR and CDR2 as SFDVKD. V was shortened by 3 bases and J by 2 bases, with 2 bases between the two germline ends. The CDR3 totals 12 residues.

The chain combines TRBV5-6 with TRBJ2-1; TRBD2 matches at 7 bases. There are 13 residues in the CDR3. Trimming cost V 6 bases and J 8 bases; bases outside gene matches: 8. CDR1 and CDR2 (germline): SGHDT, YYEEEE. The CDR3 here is CASTAGTKDEQFF. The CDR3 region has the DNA TGTGCCAGCACCGCCGGGACTAAGGATGAGCAGTTCTTC.

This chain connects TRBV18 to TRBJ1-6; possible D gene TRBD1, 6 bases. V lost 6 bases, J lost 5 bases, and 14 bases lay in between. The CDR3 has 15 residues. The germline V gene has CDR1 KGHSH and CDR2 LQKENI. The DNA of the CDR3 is TGTGCCAGCTCGCCTCAAAGGGGGAATAATTCACCCCTCCACTTT. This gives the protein CASSPQRGNNSPLHF. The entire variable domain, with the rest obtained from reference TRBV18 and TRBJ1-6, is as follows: NAGVMQNPRHLVRRRGQEARLRCSPMKGHSHVYWYRQLPEEGLKFMVYLQKENIIDESGMPKERFSAEFPKEGPSILRIQQVVRGDSAAYFCASSPQRGNNSPLHFGNGTRLTVT.

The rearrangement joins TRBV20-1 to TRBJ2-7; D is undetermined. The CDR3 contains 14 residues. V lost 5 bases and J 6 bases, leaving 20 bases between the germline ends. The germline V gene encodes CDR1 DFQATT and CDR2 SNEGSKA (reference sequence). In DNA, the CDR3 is TGCAGTGCTCATGCCGGGCCAAAATTGGGCGAGCAGTACTTC. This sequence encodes CSAHAGPKLGEQYF.